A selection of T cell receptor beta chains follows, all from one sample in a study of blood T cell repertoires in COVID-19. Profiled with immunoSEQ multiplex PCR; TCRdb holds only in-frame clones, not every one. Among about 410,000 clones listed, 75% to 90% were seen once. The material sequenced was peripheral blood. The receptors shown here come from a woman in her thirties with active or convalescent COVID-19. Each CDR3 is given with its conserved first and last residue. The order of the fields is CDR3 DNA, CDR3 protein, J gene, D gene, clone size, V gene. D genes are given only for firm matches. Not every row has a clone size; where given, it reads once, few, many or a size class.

TGTGCCAGCAGCGCCGGACTAGCGGGGACTCACACCGGGGAGCTGTTTTTT CASSAGLAGTHTGELFF TRBJ2-2 TRBD2 - TRBV5-4
TGTGCCTGGAGTGTAATCAGGCGGGGGACTGAAGCTTTCTTT CAWSVIRRGTEAFF TRBJ1-1 - - TRBV30
TGTGCCAGCAGGGCAGATTTTGACTATGGCTACACCTTC CASRADFDYGYTF TRBJ1-2 - - TRBV2
TGTGCCAGTCTTATGACAGGGTATGTGGAGACCCAGTACTTC CASLMTGYVETQYF TRBJ2-5 TRBD1 - TRBV6-5
TGCGCCAGCAGCCAGGAGAGGGAAGGCTACGAGCAGTACTTC CASSQEREGYEQYF TRBJ2-7 - - TRBV5-1
TGTGCCAGCAGTCTTAACACCGGGGAGCTGTTTTTT CASSLNTGELFF TRBJ2-2 - - TRBV27
TGTGCCAGCAGCCCCAGACAGGGGAGCGGCTACACCTTC CASSPRQGSGYTF TRBJ1-2 TRBD1 - TRBV14
TGTGCCACCAGTGATCTTCGGACAACTGGAAACACCATATATTTT CATSDLRTTGNTIYF TRBJ1-3 - - TRBV24-1
TGTGCCAGCAAACCGCGGGGGCAGGGAAGTGCCTACGAGCAGTACTTC CASKPRGQGSAYEQYF TRBJ2-7 - - TRBV6-6
TGCGCCAGCAGCCCGCGACAGGGGACGGGGACTGAAGCTTTCTTT CASSPRQGTGTEAFF TRBJ1-1 TRBD1 few TRBV5-1
TGCAGCGTTCCAGGGGGCGCCGTCAATCAGCCCCAGCATTTT CSVPGGAVNQPQHF TRBJ1-5 TRBD1 - TRBV29-1
TGTGCCAGCAGCGCGACAGGGATAACCTACGAGCAGTACTTC CASSATGITYEQYF TRBJ2-7 TRBD1 - TRBV2
TGCGCCAGCAGCTTGGGGGCGGGGGCGAGCCGGGAGCAGTTCTTC CASSLGAGASREQFF TRBJ2-1 - few TRBV5-1
TGTGCCAGCAGCCAAGCTATCAACCAAGAGACCCAGTACTTC CASSQAINQETQYF TRBJ2-5 - - TRBV3-1/TRBV3-2
TGTGCCAGCAGCCCTCAGACAGCATTAATAGGCTATGGCTACACCTTC CASSPQTALIGYGYTF TRBJ1-2 - - TRBV5-6
TGTGCCAGCAGTTTAGCGGGGTTGAATGGCTACACCTTC CASSLAGLNGYTF TRBJ1-2 - - TRBV28
TGTGCCAGCTCGACAGGGTCGGGGCGAGAGACCCAGTACTTC CASSTGSGRETQYF TRBJ2-5 TRBD1 once TRBV5-5
TGTGCCAGCAGCTCAGGGAGGGGGGACGGTGAGCAGTACTTC CASSSGRGDGEQYF TRBJ2-7 - - TRBV5-4
TGTGCCAGCAGCTTGTGCTCGGAGTTTGAAGCTTTCTTT CASSLCSEFEAFF TRBJ1-1 - - TRBV5-4
TGTGCCAGCAGCCAAGAGCACACCGATAATTCACCCCTCCACTTT CASSQEHTDNSPLHF TRBJ1-6 - - TRBV14
TGTGCCAGCAGCCAAGATGGGGGCAGGGGGTACGAGCAGTACTTC CASSQDGGRGYEQYF TRBJ2-7 TRBD1 once TRBV14
TGCAGCGTCACCTTTTCCCCGGGACAGGGGAACACCGGGGAGCTGTTTTTT CSVTFSPGQGNTGELFF TRBJ2-2 TRBD1 - TRBV29-1
TGCGCCAGCAGCACAGGGGCGGCCGAAGCTTTCTTT CASSTGAAEAFF TRBJ1-1 TRBD1 - TRBV10-2
TGTGCCAGCAGTGAGGGGGACAGGGAATACGAGCAGTACTTC CASSEGDREYEQYF TRBJ2-7 TRBD1 - TRBV25-1
TGTGCCAGCGGAGATACTAGCAATGAGCAGTTCTTC CASGDTSNEQFF TRBJ2-1 - - TRBV14
TGTGCCAGCACCAGGGGGCAGGGAGGGACAGATACGCAGTATTTT CASTRGQGGTDTQYF TRBJ2-3 - once TRBV6-5
TGCGCCAGCAGCTTGGAGGCAGGTCATACCTACGAGCAGTACTTC CASSLEAGHTYEQYF TRBJ2-7 - - TRBV5-1
TGTGCCAGCAGCCAAGTGTCAGGGGCGAAGCTAGCGGGGCCCAAGTATTTT CASSQVSGAKLAGPKYF TRBJ2-3 TRBD2 many TRBV14
TGTGCCAGCAGTCTAGGAGGGACCCAAGGCCGGTATGGCTACACCTTC CASSLGGTQGRYGYTF TRBJ1-2 - - TRBV2
TGTGCCAGCAGCTTTGGTCAGGGGTTATTCTATGAGCAGTTCTTC CASSFGQGLFYEQFF TRBJ2-1 - - TRBV7-9
TGTGCCATCAGTGTCGGGAGCTATGGCTACACCTTC CAISVGSYGYTF TRBJ1-2 - - TRBV10-3
TGTGCCAGCAGCGGGTTCGAGGGCACTGAAGCTTTCTTT CASSGFEGTEAFF TRBJ1-1 - - TRBV14
TGCGCCAGCAGCCAAGAAGTGGAGGGGGCCGGATTCGAGCAGTACTTC CASSQEVEGAGFEQYF TRBJ2-7 - - TRBV4-1